This TCR beta chain originates from a study of cytomegalovirus exposure and HLA in healthy donors. Study-level results: A later analysis linked a missense variant in DCLRE1C to the trimming of TCR beta V and J genes.

The PCR ran on 60 Vbeta and 13 Jbeta primers. The assay was immunoSEQ multiplex PCR, and TCRdb's table has in-frame clones only and misses some. The table has some 130,000 clones, around four fifths seen once. This clone was counted only a few times. As yet, its antigen is unknown. Mismatch with germline at one junction end may stem from a read error. CDR1 and CDR2 from the germline V gene are SSHAT and FNYEAQ (reference sequence). CDR3 length: 17 residues. Input material: PBMCs. The TCR originated in a male donor in good health and CMV-seronegative. This chain links TRBV7-7 with TRBJ2-2; 10 bases map to TRBD1. CDR3 sequence reads: CASSQLSGTGDTGELFF. The CDR3 DNA follows: TGTGCTAGCAGCCAGTTGTCCGGGACAGGGGACACCGGGGAGCTGTTTTTT.